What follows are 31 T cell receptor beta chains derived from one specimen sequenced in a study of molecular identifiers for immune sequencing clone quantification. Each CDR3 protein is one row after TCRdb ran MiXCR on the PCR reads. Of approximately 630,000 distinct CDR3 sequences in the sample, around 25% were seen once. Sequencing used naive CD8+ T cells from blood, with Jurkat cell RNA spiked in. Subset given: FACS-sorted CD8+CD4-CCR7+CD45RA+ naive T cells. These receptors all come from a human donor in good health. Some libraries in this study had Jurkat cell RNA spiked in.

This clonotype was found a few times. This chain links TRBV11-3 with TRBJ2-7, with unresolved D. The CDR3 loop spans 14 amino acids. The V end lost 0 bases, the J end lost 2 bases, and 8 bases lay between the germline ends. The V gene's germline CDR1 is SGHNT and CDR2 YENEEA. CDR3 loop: CASSLDADAYEQYF. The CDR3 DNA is TGTGCCAGCAGCTTAGACGCAGATGCCTACGAGCAGTACTTC.

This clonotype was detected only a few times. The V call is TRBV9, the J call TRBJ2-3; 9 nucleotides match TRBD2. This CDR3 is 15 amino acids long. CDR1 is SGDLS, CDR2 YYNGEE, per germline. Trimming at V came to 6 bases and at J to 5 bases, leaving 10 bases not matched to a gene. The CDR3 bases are TGTGCCAGCAACCCCATAGCGGGAGAAATAGATACGCAGTATTTT. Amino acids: CASNPIAGEIDTQYF.

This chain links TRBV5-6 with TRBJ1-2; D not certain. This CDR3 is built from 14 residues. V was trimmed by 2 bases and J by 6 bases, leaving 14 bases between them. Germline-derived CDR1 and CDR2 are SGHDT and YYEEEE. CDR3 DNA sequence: TGTGCCAGCAGCTTTTACGACGCCGAAAATGGCTACACCTTC. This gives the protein CASSFYDAENGYTF.

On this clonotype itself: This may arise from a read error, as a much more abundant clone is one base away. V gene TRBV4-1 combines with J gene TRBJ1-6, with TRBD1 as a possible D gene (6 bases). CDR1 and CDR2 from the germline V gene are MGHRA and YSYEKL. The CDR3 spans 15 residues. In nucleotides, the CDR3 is TGCGCCGGCAGCCAAGTTTGGACAGCTAATTCACCCCTCCACTTT. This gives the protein CAGSQVWTANSPLHF.

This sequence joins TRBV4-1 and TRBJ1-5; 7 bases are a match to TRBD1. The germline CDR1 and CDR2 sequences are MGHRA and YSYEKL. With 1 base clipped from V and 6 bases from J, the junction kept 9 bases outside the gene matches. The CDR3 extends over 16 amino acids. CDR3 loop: CASSQVEGAGGQPQHF. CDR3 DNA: TGCGCCAGCAGCCAAGTAGAGGGGGCAGGAGGTCAGCCCCAGCATTTT.

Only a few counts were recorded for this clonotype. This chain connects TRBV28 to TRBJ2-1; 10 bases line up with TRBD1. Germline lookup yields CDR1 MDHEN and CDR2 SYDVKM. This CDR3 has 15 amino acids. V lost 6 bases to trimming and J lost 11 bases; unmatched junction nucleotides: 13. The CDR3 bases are TGTGCCAGCAGCCCGACAGGGGGCGCGGTCCATAAGCAGTTCTTC. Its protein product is CASSPTGGAVHKQFF.

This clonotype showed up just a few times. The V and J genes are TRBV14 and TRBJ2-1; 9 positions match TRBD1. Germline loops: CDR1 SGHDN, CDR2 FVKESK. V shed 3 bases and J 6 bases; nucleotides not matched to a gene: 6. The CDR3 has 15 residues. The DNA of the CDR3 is TGTGCCAGCAGCCACCGGGACAGGGCGGTCAATGAGCAGTTCTTC. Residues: CASSHRDRAVNEQFF.

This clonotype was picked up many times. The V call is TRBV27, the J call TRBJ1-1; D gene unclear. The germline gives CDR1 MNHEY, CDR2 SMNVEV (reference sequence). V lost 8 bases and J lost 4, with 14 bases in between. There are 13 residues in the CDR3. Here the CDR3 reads CASSVGYGTEAFF. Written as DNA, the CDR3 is TGTGCCAGCTCGGTGGGCTATGGCACTGAAGCTTTCTTT.

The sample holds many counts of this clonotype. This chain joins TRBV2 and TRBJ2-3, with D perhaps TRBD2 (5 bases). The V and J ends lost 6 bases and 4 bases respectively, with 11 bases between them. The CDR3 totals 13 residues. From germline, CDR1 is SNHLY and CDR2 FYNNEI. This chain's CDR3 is CASSALAADTQYF. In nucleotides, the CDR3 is TGTGCCAGCAGCGCGCTAGCCGCAGATACGCAGTATTTT. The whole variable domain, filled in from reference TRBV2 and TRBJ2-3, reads EPEVTQTPSHQVTQMGQEVILRCVPISNHLYFYWYRQILGQKVEFLVSFYNNEISEKSEIFDDQFSVERPDGSNFTLKIRSTKLEDSAMYFCASSALAADTQYFGPGTRLTVL.

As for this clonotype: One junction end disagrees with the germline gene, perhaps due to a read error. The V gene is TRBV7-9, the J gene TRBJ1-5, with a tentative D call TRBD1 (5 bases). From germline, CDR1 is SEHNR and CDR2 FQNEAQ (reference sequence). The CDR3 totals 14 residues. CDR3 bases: TGTGCCAGCAGCCCCGACAGTTATAATCAGCCCCAGCAATTT. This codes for CASSPDSYNQPQQF.

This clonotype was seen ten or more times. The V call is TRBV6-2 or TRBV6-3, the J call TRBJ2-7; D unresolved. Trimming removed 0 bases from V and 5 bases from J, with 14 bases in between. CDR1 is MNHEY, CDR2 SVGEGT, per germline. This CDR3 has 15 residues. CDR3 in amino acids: CASSYSGHDGNEQYF. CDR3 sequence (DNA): TGTGCCAGCAGTTACTCTGGTCACGACGGCAACGAGCAGTACTTC.

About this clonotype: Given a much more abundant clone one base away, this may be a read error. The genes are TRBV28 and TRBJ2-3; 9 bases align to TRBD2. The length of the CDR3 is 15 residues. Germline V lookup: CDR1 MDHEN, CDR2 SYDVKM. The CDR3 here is CASSLLAGFTGTQYF. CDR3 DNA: TGTGCCAGCAGTTTACTAGCGGGGTTCACAGGTACGCAGTATTTT.

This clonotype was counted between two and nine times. The CDR3: CASSISGTQETQYF. Written as DNA, the CDR3 is TGTGCCAGTAGTATTTCCGGTACGCAAGAGACCCAGTACTTC. The rearrangement joins TRBV19 to TRBJ2-5; unclear D gene. Between the trimmed V and J ends, which lost 3 bases and 2 bases, there was a span of 10 bases. Germline V lookup: CDR1 LNHDA, CDR2 SQIVND (reference sequence). The CDR3 length is 14 residues.

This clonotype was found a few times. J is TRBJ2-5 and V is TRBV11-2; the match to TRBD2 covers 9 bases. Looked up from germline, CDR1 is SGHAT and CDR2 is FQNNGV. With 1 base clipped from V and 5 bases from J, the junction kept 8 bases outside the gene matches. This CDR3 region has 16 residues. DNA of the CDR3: TGTGCCAGCAGCTTAGTCGCGGGAGGGCCCGGGGAGACCCAGTACTTC. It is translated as CASSLVAGGPGETQYF.

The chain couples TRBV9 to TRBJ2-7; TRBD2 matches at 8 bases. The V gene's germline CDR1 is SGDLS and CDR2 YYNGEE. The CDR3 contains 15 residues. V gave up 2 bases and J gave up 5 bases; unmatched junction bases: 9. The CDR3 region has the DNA TGTGCCAGCAGCGTTGGGGGGACTAGTCGCGACGAGCAGTACTTC. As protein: CASSVGGTSRDEQYF. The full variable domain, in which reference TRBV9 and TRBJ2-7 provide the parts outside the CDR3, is DSGVTQTPKHLITATGQRVTLRCSPRSGDLSVYWYQQSLDQGLQFLIQYYNGEERAKGNILERFSAQQFPDLHSELNLSSLELGDSALYFCASSVGGTSRDEQYFGPGTRLTVT.

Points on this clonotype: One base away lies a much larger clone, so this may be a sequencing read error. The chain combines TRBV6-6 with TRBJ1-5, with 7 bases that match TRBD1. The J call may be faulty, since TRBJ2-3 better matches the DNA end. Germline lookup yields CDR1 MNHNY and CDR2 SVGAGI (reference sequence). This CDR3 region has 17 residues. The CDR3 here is CASRSRQGLYSNQPQYF. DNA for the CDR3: TGTGCCAGCAGATCCCGACAGGGTCTTTATAGCAATCAGCCCCAGTATTTT.

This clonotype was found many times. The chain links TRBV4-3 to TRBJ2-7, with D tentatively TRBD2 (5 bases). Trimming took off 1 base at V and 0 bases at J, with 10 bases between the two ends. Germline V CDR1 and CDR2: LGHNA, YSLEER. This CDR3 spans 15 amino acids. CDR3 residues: CASSQVEGSSYEQYF. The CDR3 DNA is TGCGCCAGCAGCCAAGTCGAGGGCAGCTCCTACGAGCAGTACTTC.

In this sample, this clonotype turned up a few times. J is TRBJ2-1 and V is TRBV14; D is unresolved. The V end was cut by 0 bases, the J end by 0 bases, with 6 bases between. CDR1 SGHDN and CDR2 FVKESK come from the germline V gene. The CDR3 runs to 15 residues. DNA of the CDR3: TGTGCCAGCAGCCAAGATTTGGCCTCCTACAATGAGCAGTTCTTC. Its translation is CASSQDLASYNEQFF. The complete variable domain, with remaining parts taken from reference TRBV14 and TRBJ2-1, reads EAGVTQFPSHSVIEKGQTVTLRCDPISGHDNLYWYRRVMGKEIKFLLHFVKESKQDESGMPNNRFLAERTGGTYSTLKVQPAELEDSGVYFCASSQDLASYNEQFFGPGTRLTVL.

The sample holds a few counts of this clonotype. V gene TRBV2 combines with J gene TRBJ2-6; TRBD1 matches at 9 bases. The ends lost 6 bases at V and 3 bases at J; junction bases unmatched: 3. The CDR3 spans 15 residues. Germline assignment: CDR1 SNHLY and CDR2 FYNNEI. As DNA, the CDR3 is TGTGCCAGCAGCGGGACAGGGTTTGGGGCCAACGTCCTGACTTTC. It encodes CASSGTGFGANVLTF.

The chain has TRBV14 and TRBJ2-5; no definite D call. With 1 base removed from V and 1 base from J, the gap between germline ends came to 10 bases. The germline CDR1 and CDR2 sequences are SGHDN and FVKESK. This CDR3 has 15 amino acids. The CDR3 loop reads CASSQVGEIQETQYF. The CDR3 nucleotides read TGTGCCAGCAGCCAAGTAGGCGAAATCCAAGAGACCCAGTACTTC.

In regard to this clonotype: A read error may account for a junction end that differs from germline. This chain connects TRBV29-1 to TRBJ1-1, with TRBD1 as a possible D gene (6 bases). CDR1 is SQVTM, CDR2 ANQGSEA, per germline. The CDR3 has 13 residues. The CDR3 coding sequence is TGCGGCGTCGGCACAGGGATCGTCCCTGAGGCTTTCTTT. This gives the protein CGVGTGIVPEAFF.

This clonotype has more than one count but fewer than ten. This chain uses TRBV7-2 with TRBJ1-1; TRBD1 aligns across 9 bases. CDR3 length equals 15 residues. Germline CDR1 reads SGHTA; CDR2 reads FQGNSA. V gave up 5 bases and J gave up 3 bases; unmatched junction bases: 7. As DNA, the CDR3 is TGTGCCAGCAGCCAATTGACAGGGGGTTACACTGAAGCTTTCTTT. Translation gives CASSQLTGGYTEAFF.

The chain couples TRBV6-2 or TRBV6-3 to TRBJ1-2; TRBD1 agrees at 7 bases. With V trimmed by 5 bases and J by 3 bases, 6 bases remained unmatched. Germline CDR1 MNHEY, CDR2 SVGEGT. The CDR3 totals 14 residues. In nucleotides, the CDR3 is TGTGCCAGCAGTCCTACAGGGGAGGACTATGGCTACACCTTC. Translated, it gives CASSPTGEDYGYTF.

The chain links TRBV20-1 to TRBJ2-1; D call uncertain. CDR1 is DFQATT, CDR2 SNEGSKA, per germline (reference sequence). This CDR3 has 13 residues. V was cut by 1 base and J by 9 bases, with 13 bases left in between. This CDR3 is CSARGLGSTEQFF. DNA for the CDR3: TGCAGTGCTAGAGGGTTGGGTTCCACTGAGCAGTTCTTC.

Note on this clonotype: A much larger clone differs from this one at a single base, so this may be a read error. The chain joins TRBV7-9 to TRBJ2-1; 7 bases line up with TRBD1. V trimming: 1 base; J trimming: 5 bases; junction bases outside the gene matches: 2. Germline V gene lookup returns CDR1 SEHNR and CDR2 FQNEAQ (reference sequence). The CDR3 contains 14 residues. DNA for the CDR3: TGTGCCAGCAGCTTAGACAGGGGACACAATGAGCAGTTCTTC. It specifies CASSLDRGHNEQFF.

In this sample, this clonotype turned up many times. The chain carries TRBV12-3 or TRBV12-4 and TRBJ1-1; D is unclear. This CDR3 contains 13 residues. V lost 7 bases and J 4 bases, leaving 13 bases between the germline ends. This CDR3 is CASKIGRGTEAFF. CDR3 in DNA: TGTGCCAGCAAAATCGGACGAGGCACTGAAGCTTTCTTT.

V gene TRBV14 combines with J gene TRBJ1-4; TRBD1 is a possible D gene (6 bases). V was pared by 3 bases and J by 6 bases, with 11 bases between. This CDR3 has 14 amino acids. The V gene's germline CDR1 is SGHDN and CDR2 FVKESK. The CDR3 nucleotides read TGTGCCAGCAGCCATTGGGACAACTATGAAAAACTGTTTTTT. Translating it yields CASSHWDNYEKLFF.

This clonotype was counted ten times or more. The CDR3 loop is CASSLIGSDTGELFF. DNA for the CDR3: TGTGCCAGCAGTTTAATAGGGTCCGACACCGGGGAGCTGTTTTTT. This chain connects TRBV27 to TRBJ2-2, with D uncertain. Trimming took 2 bases from V and 3 from J, leaving 10 bases between them. CDR1 and CDR2 from the germline V gene are MNHEY and SMNVEV (reference sequence). CDR3 length equals 15 residues.

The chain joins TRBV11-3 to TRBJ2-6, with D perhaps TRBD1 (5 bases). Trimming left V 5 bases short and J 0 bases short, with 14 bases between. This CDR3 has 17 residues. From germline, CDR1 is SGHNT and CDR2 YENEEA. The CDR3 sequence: CASSGSDRNSGANVLTF. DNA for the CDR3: TGTGCCAGCAGCGGAAGTGACAGAAACTCTGGGGCCAACGTCCTGACTTTC. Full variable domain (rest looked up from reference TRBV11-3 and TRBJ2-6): EAGVVQSPRYKIIEKKQPVAFWCNPISGHNTLYWYLQNLGQGPELLIRYENEEAVDDSQLPKDRFSAERLKGVDSTLKIQPAELGDSAVYLCASSGSDRNSGANVLTFGAGSRLTVL.

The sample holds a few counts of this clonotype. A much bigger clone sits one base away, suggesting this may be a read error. The CDR3 DNA reads TGTGCCAGCAGTGAAAAGTTAGATACGCAGTGTTTT. Translation gives CASSEKLDTQCF. This chain links TRBV12-3 or TRBV12-4 with TRBJ2-3; unclear D gene. The CDR3 contains 12 residues.

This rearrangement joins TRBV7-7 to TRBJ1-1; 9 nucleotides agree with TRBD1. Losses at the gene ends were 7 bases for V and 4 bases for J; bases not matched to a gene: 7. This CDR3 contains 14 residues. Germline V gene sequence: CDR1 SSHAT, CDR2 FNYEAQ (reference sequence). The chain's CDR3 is CASTPLTGGTEAFF. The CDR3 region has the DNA TGTGCCAGCACCCCTTTGACAGGGGGCACTGAAGCTTTCTTT.